The source of this TCR beta chain is a study of blood T cell repertoires in COVID-19. Study background: From T cells, B-cell-depleted T cells, or PBMCs came the material, which was cDNA or gDNA.

Germline loops: CDR1 SGHVS, CDR2 FQNEAQ. Trimming removed 5 bases from V and 6 bases from J, with 13 bases in between. The CDR3 spans 13 residues. Libraries were prepared by immunoSEQ multiplex PCR; TCRdb keeps only in-frame clonotypes and omits some of them. The data show approximately 190,000 clones, roughly four fifths seen once. This clone has just a few counts. Source material: peripheral blood. The chain couples TRBV7-8 to TRBJ1-1, with D possibly matching TRBD1 (6 bases). This clonotype was obtained from a man aged 30 to 39 with active or convalescent COVID-19. The CDR3 region has the DNA TGTGCCAGCAGCCGGAGGACAGCCGCTGAAGCTTTCTTT. Amino acid sequence: CASSRRTAAEAFF.